The T cell receptor beta chain under discussion was sequenced for a study of blood T cell repertoires in COVID-19. The overall study: All recovered Cohort 3 donors got two negative PCRs, got clearance, or saw symptom resolution. Samples taken during acute and convalescent COVID-19 were collected in the United States, Italy and Spain.

In the authors' workflow: Estimation of nucleated cell counts was performed using reference gene primer amplification. Measured with immunoSEQ multiplex PCR; TCRdb has only the in-frame clones, and not every one. D and trimming were read from the DNA, whereas the V and J calls and clone size are those reported in that table. Of roughly 190,000 clones detected, around 87% appear once; the ten largest clones hold around 24%. In terms of age and location, participants ranged from about 18 to 95 years and lived in about two dozen US areas. Sequencing was carried out using PBMCs or T cells enriched from blood (not recorded which). The clonotype was recovered from a woman in her thirties or forties in a cohort exposed to, infected with or recovered from COVID-19 (not recorded which).

This chain's CDR3 is CASMEVSYGYTF. The CDR3 DNA is TGTGCCAGCATGGAGGTTAGCTATGGCTACACCTTC. The chain couples TRBV6-5 to TRBJ1-2; D is unclear. Germline assignment: CDR1 MNHEY and CDR2 SVGAGI. V was shortened by 7 bases and J by 4 bases, with 10 bases between the two germline ends. The CDR3 consists of 12 residues.